Below, 28 T cell receptor beta chains from the same sample are listed, as sequenced in a study of T cells in women clearing cervical HPV infection. Measured with immunoSEQ multiplex PCR; TCRdb has only the in-frame clones, and not every one. In total, the table holds roughly 30,000 clones. The sample comprised blood buffy coat. These receptors came from a woman aged 18-70 years with a cervical HPV16 infection that either progressed to CIN3+ or cleared (not recorded which).

As regards this clone: The read comes to an end 3 residues before the CDR3 does, leaving the germline J gene to fill in the end. The chain combines TRBV12-3 or TRBV12-4 with TRBJ2-7; maybe TRBD2 (6 bases). This CDR3 contains 15 residues. V lost 7 bases and J 5 bases, leaving 21 bases between the germline ends. The CDR3 region is CASNPLGGVLNEQYF. Partial CDR3 DNA: TGTGCCAGCAATCCCCTCGGCGGGGTATTGAACGAG.

A remark on this clone: The DNA ends 3 residues before the CDR3 does, and the rest of the CDR3 is filled in from the germline J gene. The rearrangement links TRBV19 to TRBJ1-2, with D possibly TRBD1 on 5 matching bases. The CDR3 consists of 14 residues. From germline, CDR1 is LNHDA and CDR2 SQIVND (reference sequence). The germline V and J ends were trimmed by 3 bases and 7 bases, with 15 bases remaining between them. CDR3 in amino acids: CASSMALGLRGYTF. CDR3 DNA (partial): TGTGCCAGTAGTATGGCCCTGGGACTTCGTGGC.

Regarding this clone: The read terminates 3 residues ahead of where the CDR3 ends, so the germline J gene completes it. The chain uses TRBV6-2 or TRBV6-3 and TRBJ2-7; D uncertain. V was cut by 4 bases and J by 2 bases, with 3 bases left in between. Germline CDR1 and CDR2: MNHEY and SVGEGT. The CDR3 covers 11 residues. The CDR3 here is CASSFAYEQYF. CDR3 DNA (partial): TGTGCCAGCAGTTTCGCCTACGAG.

Concerning this clone itself: Read data end 3 residues before the CDR3 end; the end is taken from the germline J gene. This chain links TRBV5-4 with TRBJ2-7; TRBD2 aligns across 7 bases. The CDR3 extends over 15 amino acids. Germline assignment: CDR1 SGHNT and CDR2 YYREEE (reference sequence). Germline trimming cut 2 bases from V and 2 bases from J; bases unmatched to any gene: 7. This chain's CDR3 is CASSLSAGLTYEQYF. CDR3 DNA, as far as it was read: TGTGCCAGCAGCTTATCAGCGGGACTAACCTACGAG. Together with reference TRBV5-4 and TRBJ2-7, the CDR3 gives the full variable domain: ETGVTQSPTHLIKTRGQQVTLRCSSQSGHNTVSWYQQALGQGPQFIFQYYREEENGRGNFPPRFSGLQFPNYSSELNVNALELDDSALYLCASSLSAGLTYEQYFGPGTRLTVT.

The CDR3 loop is CASAPNRGEQYF. The sequenced part of the CDR3 DNA is TGTGCCAGCGCCCCCAATAGGGGCGAG. This chain links TRBV18 with TRBJ2-7; a weak D match, TRBD1 (5 bases). The CDR3 extends 3 residues past the end of the read, so its final part is completed from the germline J gene. This CDR3 region has 12 residues. Per the germline V gene, CDR1 is KGHSH and CDR2 is LQKENI. Trimming left V 8 bases short and J 6 bases short, with 14 bases between.

As regards this clone: The DNA ends 3 residues before the CDR3 does, and the rest of the CDR3 is filled in from the germline J gene. The chain is built from TRBV11-3 and TRBJ2-7, with 8 positions matching TRBD2. Germline CDR1 is SGHNT and CDR2 is YENEEA. The CDR3 spans 15 residues. The V segment lost 5 bases and the J segment 3 bases; nucleotides outside the gene matches: 9. CDR3: CASSTRDSGIYEQYF. The CDR3 DNA, read in part, is TGTGCCAGCAGCACTCGAGATAGCGGGATCTACGAG.

Details on this clone: Read data end 3 residues before the CDR3 end; the end is taken from the germline J gene. The rearrangement joins TRBV2 to TRBJ2-1; D is uncertain. V dropped 8 bases and J dropped 7 bases, with 18 bases sitting between them. The CDR3 sequence is 14 residues long. Germline assignment: CDR1 SNHLY and CDR2 FYNNEI. CDR3 DNA, as far as it was read: TGTGCCAGCTGGGCCTCCAGGCAGACAAATGAG. The encoded protein is CASWASRQTNE. The whole CDR3 protein reads CASWASRQTNEQFF. The full variable domain, completed using reference TRBV2 and TRBJ2-1, is EPEVTQTPSHQVTQMGQEVILRCVPISNHLYFYWYRQILGQKVEFLVSFYNNEISEKSEIFDDQFSVERPDGSNFTLKIRSTKLEDSAMYFCASWASRQTNEQFFGPGTRLTVL.

A note on this clone: The missing CDR3 end, 3 residues past where the read stops, is filled in from the germline J gene. The chain recombines TRBV2 with TRBJ1-1; the match to TRBD1 covers 7 bases. Germline V gives CDR1 SNHLY, CDR2 FYNNEI. V dropped 4 bases and J dropped 4; count of bases not matched to a gene: 9. The CDR3 loop spans 15 amino acids. The CDR3 DNA, read in part, is TGTGCCAGCAGTGTTGCAGGGTCAGGGGGCACTGAA. As protein: CASSVAGSGGTE. The whole CDR3 reads CASSVAGSGGTEAFF.

A note on this clone: The read stops 3 residues short of the end of the CDR3; the missing end is completed from the germline J gene. The chain recombines TRBV7-3 with TRBJ2-3, with D tentatively TRBD2 (6 bases). The CDR3 has 18 residues. Germline assignment: CDR1 SGHTA and CDR2 FQGTGA. V was pared by 2 bases and J by 2 bases, with 20 bases between. CDR3 residues: CASSLYRGFAGTTDTQYF. Partial CDR3 DNA: TGTGCCAGCAGCTTATATCGGGGGTTTGCGGGCACCACAGATACG. The full variable domain, its missing parts supplied by reference TRBV7-3 and TRBJ2-3, is GAGVSQTPSNKVTEKGKYVELRCDPISGHTALYWYRQSLGQGPEFLIYFQGTGAADDSGLPNDRFFAVRPEGSVSTLKIQRTERGDSAVYLCASSLYRGFAGTTDTQYFGPGTRLTVL.

As for this clone: The read terminates 3 residues ahead of where the CDR3 ends, so the germline J gene completes it. The chain couples TRBV5-1 to TRBJ2-5; D unresolved. V was trimmed by 4 bases and J by 5 bases, leaving 12 bases between them. Germline V gene sequence: CDR1 SGHRS, CDR2 YFSETQ. This CDR3 is built from 13 residues. This CDR3 reads CASSRAQGETQYF. The sequenced CDR3 bases are TGCGCCAGCAGCAGGGCCCAAGGGGAGACC. The whole variable domain, remainder taken from reference TRBV5-1 and TRBJ2-5, is KAGVTQTPRYLIKTRGQQVTLSCSPISGHRSVSWYQQTPGQGLQFLFEYFSETQRNKGNFPGRFSGRQFSNSRSEMNVSTLELGDSALYLCASSRAQGETQYFGPGTRLLVL.

Concerning this clone: The CDR3 end falls 3 residues outside the read, so it is completed with the germline J gene. The chain recombines TRBV28 with TRBJ1-6; the D is unclear. Germline CDR1 MDHEN, CDR2 SYDVKM. V gave up 2 bases and J gave up 7 bases, with 15 bases separating them. CDR3 length equals 16 residues. CDR3 bases read: TGTGCCAGCAGTTTACCCATTACAGCGGGGAATTCACCC. Encoded protein: CASSLPITAGNSP. The whole CDR3 reads CASSLPITAGNSPLHF.

On this clone: The read ends 3 residues early relative to the CDR3; the germline J gene fills the gap. The rearrangement uses TRBV19 and TRBJ2-1; TRBD1 matches at 7 bases. The CDR3 covers 13 residues. The germline V gene encodes CDR1 LNHDA and CDR2 SQIVND (reference sequence). The V gene end was trimmed by 4 bases and the J gene end by 7 bases; junction bases not matched to a gene: 4. Incomplete CDR3 DNA: TGTGCCAGTAGTAGAGGGGGCTGGAATGAG. Amino acid sequence: CASSRGGWNE. The entire CDR3 protein reads CASSRGGWNEQFF.

Worth noting for this clone: The read finishes 3 residues shy of the CDR3 end, and the germline J gene is used to complete it. This chain links TRBV18 with TRBJ2-3, with 9 nucleotides matching TRBD1. Per the germline V gene, CDR1 is KGHSH and CDR2 is LQKENI. This CDR3 region has 15 residues. The CDR3 bases that were read are TGTGCCAGCTCACCACCGAGGCGGGACAGGGAGACG. Encoded protein: CASSPPRRDRET. The whole CDR3 sequence is CASSPPRRDRETQYF. The full variable domain, rest sourced from reference TRBV18 and TRBJ2-3, is NAGVMQNPRHLVRRRGQEARLRCSPMKGHSHVYWYRQLPEEGLKFMVYLQKENIIDESGMPKERFSAEFPKEGPSILRIQQVVRGDSAAYFCASSPPRRDRETQYFGPGTRLTVL.

In regard to this clone: The read ends 3 residues early relative to the CDR3; the germline J gene fills the gap. The V and J genes are TRBV18 and TRBJ1-2, with D possibly being TRBD1 (6 bases). The germline V gene encodes CDR1 KGHSH and CDR2 LQKENI. The CDR3 is 14 residues long. The sequenced CDR3 bases are TGTGCCAGCTCTATTGTCTCAGGGGAGGAGGGC. The encoded protein is CASSIVSGEEG. The whole CDR3 sequence reads CASSIVSGEEGYTF. Full variable domain (remainder filled in from reference TRBV18 and TRBJ1-2): NAGVMQNPRHLVRRRGQEARLRCSPMKGHSHVYWYRQLPEEGLKFMVYLQKENIIDESGMPKERFSAEFPKEGPSILRIQQVVRGDSAAYFCASSIVSGEEGYTFGSGTRLTVV.

In regard to this clone: The CDR3 end is not reached by the read, which stops 3 residues before it; the germline J gene fills it in. The chain uses TRBV20-1 and TRBJ2-7; 12 bases align to TRBD2. The CDR3 sequence is 13 residues long. V gave up 6 bases and J gave up 2 bases; unmatched junction bases: 2. Per the germline V gene, CDR1 is DFQATT and CDR2 is SNEGSKA (reference sequence). The CDR3 is CSARLAGAYEQYF. CDR3 DNA, as far as it was read: TGCAGTGCCAGACTAGCGGGAGCCTACGAG.

Its frequency marks this clone as medium-sized. The CDR3 end is not reached by the read, which stops 3 residues before it; the germline J gene fills it in. The rearrangement uses TRBV4-1 and TRBJ2-3; maybe TRBD1 (5 bases). V shed 3 bases and J shed 2 bases, with 15 bases lying between them. Germline CDR1 is MGHRA and CDR2 is YSYEKL. The CDR3 is 16 residues long. The CDR3 bases that were read are TGCGCCAGCAGCCACCCACAGACAGCTAACACAGATACG. Translation gives CASSHPQTANTDT. The entire CDR3 sequence reads CASSHPQTANTDTQYF.

Concerning this clone itself: The CDR3 extends 3 residues past the end of the read, so its final part is completed from the germline J gene. The rearrangement uses TRBV7-6 and TRBJ2-2, with TRBD2 matching 14 bases. The CDR3 totals 16 residues. Trimming cost V 4 bases and J 4 bases; bases outside gene matches: 2. The V gene's germline CDR1 is SGHVS and CDR2 FNYEAQ. The CDR3 sequence: CASSSGLAGVTGELFF. Partial CDR3 DNA: TGTGCCAGCAGCTCGGGACTAGCGGGGGTCACCGGGGAG.

Notes on this clone: The sequenced fragment ends 3 residues before the CDR3 boundary, so the rest is inferred from the germline J gene. The chain carries TRBV6-1 and TRBJ2-3; 10 bases agree with TRBD1. Germline CDR1 and CDR2: MNHNS and SASEGT. The length of the CDR3 is 13 residues. The chain's CDR3 is CASSGQGAQPQYF. CDR3 DNA, as far as it was read: TGTGCCAGCAGTGGACAGGGGGCCCAGCCG.

As regards this clone: The CDR3 goes on 3 residues after the read ends, and that part is filled in from the germline J gene. The chain couples TRBV3-1 (or the pseudogene TRBV3-2) to TRBJ2-7; TRBD2 aligns across 8 bases. Unmatched junction bases numbered 5, after V lost 1 base and J lost 6 bases. The CDR3 covers 14 residues. The germline V gene has CDR1 LGHDT and CDR2 YNNKEL (reference sequence). The CDR3 DNA, read in part, is TGTGCCAGCAGCCAAGCCGGGAGGGGTAGCGAG. Encoded protein: CASSQAGRGSE. The CDR3, in full, reads CASSQAGRGSEQYF.

Concerning this clone itself: Sequencing ends 3 residues short of the CDR3 end; the germline J gene provides the rest. The chain joins TRBV12-5 to TRBJ2-3; TRBD2 agrees at 7 bases. The CDR3 is made up of 16 amino acids. CDR1 and CDR2 from the germline V gene are LGHNT and FRNRAP. Trimming cost V 1 base and J 1 base; bases outside gene matches: 5. The part of the CDR3 DNA that was read is TGTGCTAGTGGTTTGGCGGCGGGAGCCCGCACAGATACG. As protein: CASGLAAGARTDT. The full-length CDR3 reads as CASGLAAGARTDTQYF.

A remark on this clone: The CDR3 goes on 3 residues after the read ends, and that part is filled in from the germline J gene. V usage is TRBV29-1 and J usage is TRBJ1-1; 10 nucleotides agree with TRBD1. Germline V lookup: CDR1 SQVTM, CDR2 ANQGSEA. After removal of 7 bases from V and 0 bases from J, the junction contained 8 bases not matched to a gene. The CDR3 spans 15 residues. CDR3: CSATPGQGLNTEAFF. The covered CDR3 bases are TGCAGCGCAACACCGGGACAGGGGCTGAACACTGAA.

The CDR3 DNA, read in part, is TGTGCCAGTAGTGGGGAGGCTAGCAGGTCG. Translation: CASSGEASRS. The entire CDR3 sequence reads CASSGEASRSQYF. The chain recombines TRBV19 with TRBJ2-3, with D possibly TRBD2 on 6 matching bases. The read gets to within 3 residues of the CDR3 end, and the germline J gene fills in the rest. In germline, CDR1 is LNHDA, CDR2 SQIVND (reference sequence). The CDR3 length is 13 residues. The full variable domain, rest sourced from reference TRBV19 and TRBJ2-3, is DGGITQSPKYLFRKEGQNVTLSCEQNLNHDAMYWYRQDPGQGLRLIYYSQIVNDFQKGDIAEGYSVSREKKESFPLTVTSAQKNPTAFYLCASSGEASRSQYFGPGTRLTVL.

Concerning this clone: The CDR3 extends 3 residues past the end of the read, so its final part is completed from the germline J gene. The chain has TRBV6-2 or TRBV6-3 and TRBJ2-3; TRBD1 might be the D (6 bases). Germline CDR1 and CDR2: MNHEY and SVGEGT. The CDR3 is 16 residues long. The CDR3 DNA, read in part, is TGTGCCAGCACCCAAACCGGACAGTATAGCAATCAGCCG. The encoded protein is CASTQTGQYSNQP. The complete CDR3 protein is CASTQTGQYSNQPQYF.

The CDR3 bases that were read are TGTGCCAGCAGTGAAGCAGCCCAGCGGAGCAACAAAAACATT. This sequence encodes CASSEAAQRSNKNI. The full-length CDR3 reads as CASSEAAQRSNKNIQYF. This rearrangement joins TRBV6-1 to TRBJ2-4; possibly TRBD2 for D (5 bases). The DNA ends 3 residues before the CDR3 does, and the rest of the CDR3 is filled in from the germline J gene. Trimming took 0 bases from V and 3 from J, leaving 15 bases between them. The CDR3 contains 17 residues. CDR1 is MNHNS, CDR2 SASEGT, per germline.

As regards this clone: The sequenced fragment ends 3 residues before the CDR3 boundary, so the rest is inferred from the germline J gene. This chain uses TRBV6-1 with TRBJ1-5; no reliable D call. Trimming shortened V by 2 bases and J by 0 bases, and 11 bases separated the two germline ends. The CDR3 loop spans 16 amino acids. Germline V gives CDR1 MNHNS, CDR2 SASEGT. Partial CDR3 DNA: TGTGCCAGCAGTGAACGCGGGGAGGGTAGCAATCAGCCC. Translated, it gives CASSERGEGSNQP. The CDR3 reads in full as CASSERGEGSNQPQHF.

Regarding this clone: The read halts 3 residues ahead of the CDR3 end, with the missing end drawn from the germline J gene. The genes are TRBV30 and TRBJ2-1; D not resolved. V lost 3 bases and J 9 bases, leaving 9 bases between the germline ends. Germline V lookup: CDR1 GTSNPN, CDR2 SVGIG (reference sequence). This CDR3 is built from 11 residues. The CDR3 is CAWSATGEQFF. The CDR3 bases that were read are TGTGCCTGGAGCGCTACCGGTGAG.

The CDR3 spells CAWSGGGGSYEQYF. The CDR3 bases that were read are TGTGCCTGGAGTGGCGGGGGGGGTTCCTACGAG. This rearrangement joins TRBV30 to TRBJ2-7; 9 bases fit TRBD2. The read comes to an end 3 residues before the CDR3 does, leaving the germline J gene to fill in the end. Germline V gives CDR1 GTSNPN, CDR2 SVGIG (reference sequence). The CDR3 consists of 14 residues. J was trimmed by 1 base and V by 1 base; bases with no gene match: 2. Based on the CDR3 plus reference TRBV30 and TRBJ2-7, the full variable domain is SQTIHQWPATLVQPVGSPLSLECTVEGTSNPNLYWYRQAAGRGLQLLFYSVGIGQISSEVPQNLSASRPQDRQFILSSKKLLLSDSGFYLCAWSGGGGSYEQYFGPGTRLTVT.

About this clone itself: With the read ending 3 residues before the CDR3 end, the germline J gene is used to fill in that end. The genes are TRBV18 and TRBJ2-1; 13 bases are shared with TRBD2. CDR3 size: 15 residues. With V trimmed by 6 bases and J by 6 bases, 5 bases remained unmatched. Germline V gene sequence: CDR1 KGHSH, CDR2 LQKENI. CDR3 sequence: CASSYGLAGANEQFF. The sequenced part of the CDR3 DNA is TGTGCCAGCTCCTACGGACTAGCGGGAGCCAATGAG.